The T cell receptor beta chain described here comes from a study of metastatic and nonmetastatic thyroid tumors. No patient received treatment before thyroid surgery. This clone has at least ten counts. The CDR3 length is 12 residues. CDR1 is SNHLY, CDR2 FYNNEI, per germline. V gave up 6 bases and J gave up 2 bases, with 5 bases separating them. Through MiXCR, TCRdb re-clonotyped the PCR reads. The table shows about 16,000 clones, with around 35% occurring only once. This clonotype originated in a female donor with papillary thyroid cancer or a benign thyroid nodule (not recorded which). Some clones in this sample may be carry-over from other donors' samples. The chain recombines TRBV2 with TRBJ1-5; D is possibly TRBD1 (5 bases). The source material was tumor tissue. The CDR3 DNA follows: TGTGCCAGCAGGGGGCGCAATCAGCCCCAGCATTTT. Its translation is CASRGRNQPQHF.